This T cell receptor beta chain was sequenced in a study of blood T cell repertoires in COVID-19. About the research overall: Both acute and convalescent COVID-19 samples were obtained from the United States, Italy and Spain. T cells, B-cell-depleted T cells, or PBMCs provided the cDNA or gDNA that served as material.

In the authors' methods: Amplification of reference gene primers was used by the study to estimate nucleated cell counts. This table comes from immunoSEQ multiplex PCR, and its TCRdb copy is limited to in-frame clones, with some not included. That table furnishes V, J and clone size, whereas the DNA furnished D and trimming. The sample lists around 100,000 clones; about 84% were seen once. The CDR3 contains 15 residues. The V gene's germline CDR1 is MNHEY and CDR2 SMNVEV (reference sequence). V shed 4 bases and J shed 3 bases, with 14 bases lying between them. The rearrangement links TRBV27 to TRBJ2-3, with D tentatively TRBD2 (5 bases). The sequencing input was peripheral blood. The TCR comes from a human donor in a cohort sampled during active COVID-19. The CDR3 region is CASSSRTLGTDTQYF. CDR3 in DNA: TGTGCCAGCAGTTCCAGGACTCTAGGGACAGATACGCAGTATTTT.